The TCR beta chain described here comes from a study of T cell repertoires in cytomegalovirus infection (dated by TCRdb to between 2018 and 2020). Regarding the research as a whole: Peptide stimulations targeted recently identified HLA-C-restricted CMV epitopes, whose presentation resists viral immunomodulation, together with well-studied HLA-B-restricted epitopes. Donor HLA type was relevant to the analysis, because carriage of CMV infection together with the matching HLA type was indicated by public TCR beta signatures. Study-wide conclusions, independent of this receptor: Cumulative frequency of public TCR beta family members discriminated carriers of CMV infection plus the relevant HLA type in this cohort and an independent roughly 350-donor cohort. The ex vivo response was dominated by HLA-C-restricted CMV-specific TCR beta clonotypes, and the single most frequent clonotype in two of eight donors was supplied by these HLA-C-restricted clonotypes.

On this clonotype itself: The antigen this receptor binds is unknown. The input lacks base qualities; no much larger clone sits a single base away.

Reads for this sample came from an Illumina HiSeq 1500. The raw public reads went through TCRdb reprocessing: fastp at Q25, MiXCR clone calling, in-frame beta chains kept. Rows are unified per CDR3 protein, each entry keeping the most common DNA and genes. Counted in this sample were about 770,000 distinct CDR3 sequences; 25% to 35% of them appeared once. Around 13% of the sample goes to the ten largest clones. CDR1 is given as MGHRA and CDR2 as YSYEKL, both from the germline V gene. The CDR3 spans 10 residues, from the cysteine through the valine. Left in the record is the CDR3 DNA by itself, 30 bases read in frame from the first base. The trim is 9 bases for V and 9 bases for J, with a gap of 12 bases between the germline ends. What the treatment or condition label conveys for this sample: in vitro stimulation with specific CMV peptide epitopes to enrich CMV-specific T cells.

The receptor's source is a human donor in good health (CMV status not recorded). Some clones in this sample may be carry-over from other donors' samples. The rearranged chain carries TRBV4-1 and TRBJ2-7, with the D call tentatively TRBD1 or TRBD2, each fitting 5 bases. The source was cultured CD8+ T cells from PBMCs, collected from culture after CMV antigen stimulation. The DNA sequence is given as TGCGCCAGGGGACGTCGAGGGCAGTACGTC. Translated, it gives CARGRRGQYV.